The 2 T cell receptor beta chains presented below share a single source sample, sequenced in a study of regulatory T cells in long-lasting Graves disease. iRepertoire HTBI primers and Arm-PCR of CDR3 regions built TCR beta libraries. TCRdb called the multiplex PCR reads again in MiXCR, with one record for every CDR3 protein. Among some 250,000 distinct CDR3 sequences, 15% to 20% were seen once, and the ten largest hold 13% to 15%. Sample time point: newly diagnosed GD, antithyroid drugs for less than 3 months. The authors made the TCR library using RNA they extracted from PBMCs. In addition, the sample was reused for a study of T cells in Graves' hyperthyroidism and ophthalmopathy.

Sequenced material: peripheral blood mononuclear cells (PBMCs), taken at new diagnosis, from a patient treated with antithyroid drugs. These receptors all come from a woman in her twenties or thirties with Graves disease.

There are many counts of this clonotype. The chain combines TRBV7-2 with TRBJ2-7; D gene unclear. Germline values: CDR1 SGHTA, CDR2 FQGNSA. CDR3 length: 14 residues. Trimming removed 5 bases from V and 5 bases from J, with 16 bases in between. The CDR3 coding sequence is TGTGCCAGCAGCAAATCGGCGCTTGCAGACGAGCAGTACTTC. This codes for CASSKSALADEQYF. The variable domain in full, with the rest retrieved from reference TRBV7-2 and TRBJ2-7, is GAGVSQSPSNKVTEKGKDVELRCDPISGHTALYWYRQSLGQGLEFLIYFQGNSAPDKSGLPSDRFSAERTGGSVSTLTIQRTQQEDSAVYLCASSKSALADEQYFGPGTRLTVT.

The chain is built from TRBV3-1 and TRBJ2-1; the D is unclear. CDR3 length: 12 residues. The ends were cut back, 4 bases at V and 7 bases at J, with 8 bases in the middle. The germline V gene encodes CDR1 LGHDT and CDR2 YNNKEL (reference sequence). CDR3 DNA sequence: TGTGCCAGCAGCCGGGGTTGGAATGAGCAGTTCTTC. It yields the protein CASSRGWNEQFF.